This TCR beta chain was identified in a study of T cell repertoires in cytomegalovirus infection. Study-level points and caveats: Cumulative public TCR beta family frequency identified CMV carriers with the relevant HLA.

The sample holds many counts of this clonotype. The antigen is not known. A single record per CDR3 protein comes from TCRdb applying MiXCR to the reads. The sample has hundreds of thousands of distinct CDR3 sequences, 9.5% seen once. This CDR3 spans 15 amino acids. With V trimmed by 5 bases and J by 3 bases, 5 bases remained unmatched. Germline-derived CDR1 and CDR2 are MDHEN and SYDVKM. Sequencing used PBMCs. This chain connects TRBV28 to TRBJ1-5; 9 nucleotides match TRBD1. This TCR derives from a human donor in good health (CMV status not recorded). Some clones in this sample may be carry-over from other donors' samples. The CDR3 here is CASSPGTGFNQPQHF. CDR3 nucleotides: TGTGCCAGCAGTCCCGGGACAGGGTTCAATCAGCCCCAGCATTTT.